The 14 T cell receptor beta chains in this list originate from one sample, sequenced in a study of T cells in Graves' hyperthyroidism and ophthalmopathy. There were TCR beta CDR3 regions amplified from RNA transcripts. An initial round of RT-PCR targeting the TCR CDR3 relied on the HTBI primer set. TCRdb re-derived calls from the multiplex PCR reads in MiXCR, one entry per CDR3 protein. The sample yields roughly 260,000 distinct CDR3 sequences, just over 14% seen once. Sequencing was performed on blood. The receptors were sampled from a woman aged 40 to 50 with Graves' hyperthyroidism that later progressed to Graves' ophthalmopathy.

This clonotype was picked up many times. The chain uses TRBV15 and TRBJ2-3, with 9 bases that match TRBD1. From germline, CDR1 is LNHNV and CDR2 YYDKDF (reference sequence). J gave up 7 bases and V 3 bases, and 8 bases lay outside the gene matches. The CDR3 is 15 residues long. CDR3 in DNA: TGTGCCACCAGCAGTCCGGGACAGGGTACATATACGCAGTATTTT. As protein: CATSSPGQGTYTQYF.

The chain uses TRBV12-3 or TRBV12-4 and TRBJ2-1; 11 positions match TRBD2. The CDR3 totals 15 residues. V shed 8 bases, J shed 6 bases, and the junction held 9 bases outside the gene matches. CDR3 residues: CASGTSGRAINEQFF. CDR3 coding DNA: TGTGCCAGCGGTACTAGCGGGAGAGCGATCAATGAGCAGTTCTTC.

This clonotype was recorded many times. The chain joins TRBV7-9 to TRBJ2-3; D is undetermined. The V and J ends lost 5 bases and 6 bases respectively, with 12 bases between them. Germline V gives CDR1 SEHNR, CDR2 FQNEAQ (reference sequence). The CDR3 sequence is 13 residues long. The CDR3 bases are TGTGCCAGCAGCCGGGCCCCCTTGGATACGCAGTATTTT. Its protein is CASSRAPLDTQYF.

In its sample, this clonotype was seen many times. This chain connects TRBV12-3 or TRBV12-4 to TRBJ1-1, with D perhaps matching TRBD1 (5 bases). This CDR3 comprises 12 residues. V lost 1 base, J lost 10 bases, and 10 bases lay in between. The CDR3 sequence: CASSLGEGPAFF. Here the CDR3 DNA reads TGTGCCAGCAGTTTAGGGGAGGGACCAGCTTTCTTT.

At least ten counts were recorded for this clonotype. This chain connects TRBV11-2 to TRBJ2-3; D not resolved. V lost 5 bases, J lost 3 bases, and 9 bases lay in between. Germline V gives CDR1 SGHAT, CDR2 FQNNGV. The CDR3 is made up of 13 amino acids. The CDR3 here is CASSEIRTDTQYF. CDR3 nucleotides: TGTGCCAGCAGCGAAATAAGGACAGATACGCAGTATTTT.

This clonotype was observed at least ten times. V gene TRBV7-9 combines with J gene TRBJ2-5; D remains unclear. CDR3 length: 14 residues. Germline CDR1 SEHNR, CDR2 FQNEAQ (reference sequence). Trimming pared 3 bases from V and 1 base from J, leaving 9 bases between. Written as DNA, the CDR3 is TGTGCCAGCAGCTTCCAGCAGGCCCAAGAGACCCAGTACTTC. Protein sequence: CASSFQQAQETQYF.

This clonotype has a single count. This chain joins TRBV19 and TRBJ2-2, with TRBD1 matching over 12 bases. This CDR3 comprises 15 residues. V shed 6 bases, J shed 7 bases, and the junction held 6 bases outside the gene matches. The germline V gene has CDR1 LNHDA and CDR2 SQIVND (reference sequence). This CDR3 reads CASSLGTGGLGELFF. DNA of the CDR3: TGTGCCAGTAGCCTAGGGACAGGGGGCCTCGGGGAGCTGTTTTTT.

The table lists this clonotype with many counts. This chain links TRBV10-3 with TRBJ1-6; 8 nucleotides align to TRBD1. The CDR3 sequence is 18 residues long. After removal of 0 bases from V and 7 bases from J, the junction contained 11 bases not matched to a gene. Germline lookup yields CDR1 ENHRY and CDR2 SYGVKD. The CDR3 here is CAISESIGQGRRNSPLHF. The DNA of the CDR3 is TGTGCCATCAGTGAGTCGATTGGACAGGGCCGTCGGAATTCACCCCTCCACTTT.

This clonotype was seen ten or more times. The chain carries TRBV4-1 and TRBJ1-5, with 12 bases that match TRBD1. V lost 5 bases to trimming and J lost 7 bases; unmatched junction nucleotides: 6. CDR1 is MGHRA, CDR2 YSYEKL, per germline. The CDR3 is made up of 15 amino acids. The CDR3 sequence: CASSDGTGGSQPQHF. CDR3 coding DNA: TGCGCCAGCAGCGACGGGACAGGGGGCAGCCAGCCCCAGCATTTT.

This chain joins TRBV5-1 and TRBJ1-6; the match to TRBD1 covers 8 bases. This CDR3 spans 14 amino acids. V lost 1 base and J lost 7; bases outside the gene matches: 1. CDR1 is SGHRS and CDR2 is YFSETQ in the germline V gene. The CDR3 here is CASSLPGGNSPLHF. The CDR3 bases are TGCGCCAGCAGCTTGCCAGGGGGCAATTCACCCCTCCACTTT.

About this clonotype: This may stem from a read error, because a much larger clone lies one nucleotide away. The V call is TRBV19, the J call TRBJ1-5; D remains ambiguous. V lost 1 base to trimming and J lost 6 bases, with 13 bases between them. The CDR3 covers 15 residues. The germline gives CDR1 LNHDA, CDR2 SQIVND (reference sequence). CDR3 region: CASSIAGREGQPQHF. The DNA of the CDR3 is TGTGCCAGTAGTATAGCTGGTCGAGAAGGTCAGCCCCAGCATTTT.

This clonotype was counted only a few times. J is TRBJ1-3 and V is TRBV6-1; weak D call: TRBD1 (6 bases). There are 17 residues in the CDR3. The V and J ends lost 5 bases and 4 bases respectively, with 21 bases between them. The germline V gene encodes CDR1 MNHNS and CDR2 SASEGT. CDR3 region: CASSWGFARGAGNTIYF. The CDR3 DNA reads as TGTGCCAGCAGTTGGGGATTCGCCAGGGGAGCCGGAAACACCATATATTTT.

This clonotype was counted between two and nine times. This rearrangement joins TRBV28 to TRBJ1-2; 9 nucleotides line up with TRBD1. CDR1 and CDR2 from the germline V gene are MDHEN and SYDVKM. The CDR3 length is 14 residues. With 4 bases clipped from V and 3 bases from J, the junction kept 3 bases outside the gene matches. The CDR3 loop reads CASSWGQGDYGYTF. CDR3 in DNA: TGTGCCAGCAGTTGGGGACAGGGAGACTATGGCTACACCTTC.

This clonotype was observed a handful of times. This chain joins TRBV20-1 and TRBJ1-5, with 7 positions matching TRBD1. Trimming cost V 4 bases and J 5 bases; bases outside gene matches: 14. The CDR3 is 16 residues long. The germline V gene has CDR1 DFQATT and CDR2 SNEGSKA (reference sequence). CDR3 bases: TGCAGTGCTACCTACATCTTGGGACAGAAGGATCAGCCCCAGCATTTT. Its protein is CSATYILGQKDQPQHF.